The 9 T cell receptor beta chains given below trace back to one sample, sequenced in a study of vaccination effects on CD4 cells after COVID-19 (dated by TCRdb to 2022 to 2024). Their antigens are not known. In the ViraFEST assay, PBMC were stimulated with viral peptide pools, and antigen-specific CD4+ T cell clonotypes were then identified by expansion using TCR sequencing. After about 9 days of culture, CD4+ T cells were isolated with the EasySep CD4+ T cell isolation kit. Healthy vaccine recipients had no prior SARS-CoV-2 infection, confirmed by negative nucleocapsid antibodies before and after vaccination. The library was prepared using the immunoSEQ multiplex PCR assay. TCRdb stores this immuneACCESS table with in-frame sequences only. Part of the clones is absent; in the studies checked, under half of the shortfall reflects unresolved V genes, and no reason is known for the rest. In all, the sample holds more than 20,000 clones, and about 74% of those were seen once. Less than 3.5% of the sample is taken by the ten largest.

The sequenced sample was CD4+ T cells from PBMCs cultured with SARS-CoV-2 spike peptides, obtained before COVID-19 vaccination. The intended sense of this specimen's cell subset or site label: SARS-CoV-2 spike overlapping peptide pool stimulation. The receptors come from a human donor who received a COVID-19 vaccine.

This clone showed up just once. The J gene is TRBJ2-2, the V gene TRBV5-1, with unresolved D. Germline values: CDR1 SGHRS, CDR2 YFSETQ. Between the trimmed V and J ends, which lost 3 bases and 12 bases, there was a span of 9 bases. The CDR3 consists of 11 residues. The CDR3 bases are TGCGCCAGCAGCTCGGAAGTGCAGCTGTTTTTT. It specifies CASSSEVQLFF.

Only one count was recorded for this clone. The chain is built from TRBV6-2 or TRBV6-3 and TRBJ2-3; 10 bases are shared with TRBD2. From germline, CDR1 is MNHEY and CDR2 SVGEGT. V was clipped by 5 bases and J by 1 base; unmatched bases: 9. This CDR3 contains 17 residues. The CDR3: CASSPSGLAYGTDTQYF. CDR3 coding DNA: TGTGCCAGCAGTCCGTCGGGACTAGCGTACGGCACAGATACGCAGTATTTT.

V is TRBV27 and J is TRBJ1-2; D gene uncertain. V was trimmed by 2 bases and J by 7 bases, leaving 17 bases between them. CDR3 length equals 15 residues. CDR1 is MNHEY, CDR2 SMNVEV, per germline (reference sequence). The CDR3 spells CASSLTPLLIGGYTF. The CDR3 DNA sequence: TGTGCCAGCAGTTTAACCCCCCTCCTCATAGGTGGCTACACCTTC.

The chain combines TRBV19 with TRBJ1-4, with 7 bases matching TRBD1. Germline values: CDR1 LNHDA, CDR2 SQIVND (reference sequence). Trimming removed 10 bases from V and 0 bases from J; junction bases left unmatched: 14. This CDR3 has 17 amino acids. CDR3 DNA: TGTGCCACTCGTGGCAGGGGGTCAGGGGCAACTAATGAAAAACTGTTTTTT. Amino acids: CATRGRGSGATNEKLFF.

The rearrangement links TRBV18 to TRBJ2-7; 10 bases match TRBD2. The CDR3 length is 13 residues. CDR1 KGHSH and CDR2 LQKENI come from the germline V gene. V was clipped by 9 bases and J by 0 bases; unmatched bases: 2. CDR3 nucleotides: TGTGCCAGTTGGACTAGCGGCTCCTACGAGCAGTACTTC. Residues: CASWTSGSYEQYF.

The chain uses TRBV20-1 and TRBJ2-1, with D possibly being TRBD2 (6 bases). The CDR3 totals 11 residues. Germline CDR1 and CDR2: DFQATT and SNEGSKA (reference sequence). V lost 5 bases and J lost 13, with 15 bases in between. In DNA, the CDR3 is TGCAGTGCTCTCCCCGGGGGACGTCAGTTCTTC. As protein: CSALPGGRQFF.

The J gene is TRBJ2-2, the V gene TRBV5-1; D not certain. Germline V CDR1 and CDR2: SGHRS, YFSETQ. V was pared by 5 bases and J by 6 bases, with 5 bases between. CDR3 length equals 11 residues. This CDR3 is CASSRAGELFF. The DNA of the CDR3 is TGCGCCAGCAGTCGGGCCGGGGAGCTGTTTTTT.

The chain couples TRBV5-1 to TRBJ2-5, with a tentative D call TRBD2 (5 bases). The CDR3 contains 14 residues. CDR1 is SGHRS and CDR2 is YFSETQ in the germline V gene. With 5 bases removed from V and 5 bases from J, the gap between germline ends came to 16 bases. The CDR3 protein is CASRGEGLAETQYF. CDR3 nucleotides: TGCGCCAGCAGGGGAGAAGGGCTTGCGGAGACCCAGTACTTC.

The gene calls are TRBV2 and TRBJ2-7; tentatively, D is TRBD1 (6 bases). V lost 7 bases and J lost 2, with 21 bases in between. CDR3 length equals 16 residues. Germline-derived CDR1 and CDR2 are SNHLY and FYNNEI. CDR3 DNA sequence: TGTGCCAGCAATCCGAAGTCTAGAGGGGGAGCCTACGAGCAGTACTTC. Translation: CASNPKSRGGAYEQYF.